This TCR beta chain was sequenced for a study of breast tumors, draining lymph nodes, adjacent tissues. Study-level results: Tumor T cell lymph node origin was a supported hypothesis, not proven. Luminal-like breast cancer showed significantly greater tumor-nontumor repertoire similarity than basal-like breast cancer did.

The CDR3 extends over 15 amino acids. Germline CDR1 reads DFQATT; CDR2 reads SNEGSKA (reference sequence). V was shortened by 6 bases and J by 5 bases, with 22 bases between the two germline ends. The lymph nodes were axillary draining lymph nodes from breast cancer patients. TCRdb called the multiplex PCR reads again in MiXCR, with one record for every CDR3 protein. The sample records roughly 220,000 distinct CDR3 sequences, under 40% being singletons. This clonotype was recorded many times. Its antigen is currently unknown. The sequencing sample was made of axillary lymph node tissue. The V gene is TRBV20-1, the J gene TRBJ2-5, with D unresolved. The source of this sequence is a female donor with breast cancer. Some clones in this sample may be carry-over from other donors' samples. The CDR3 DNA follows: TGCAGTGCCTTTAGTCTAGTGCAGGTTCGGGAGACCCAGTACTTC. This sequence encodes CSAFSLVQVRETQYF.